The 17 T cell receptor beta chains listed next were all sequenced from one sample in a study of blood T cell repertoires in COVID-19. Only in-frame clones appear in the TCRdb table, and some are missing; sequencing was by immunoSEQ multiplex PCR. The sample records 230,000 or so clones, approximately 89% being singletons. The specimen was PBMCs or T cells enriched from blood (not recorded which). Receptors originate from a woman between 40 and 50 years old with acute COVID-19.

V usage is TRBV4-2 and J usage is TRBJ2-7; D not resolved. V lost 0 bases to trimming and J lost 0 bases, with 9 bases between them. Germline V lookup: CDR1 LGHNA, CDR2 YNFKEQ. This CDR3 is built from 15 residues. In nucleotides, the CDR3 is TGTGCCAGCAGCCAAGATCAGCACAGCTCCTACGAGCAGTACTTC. Residues: CASSQDQHSSYEQYF.

This chain joins TRBV2 and TRBJ1-5; D gene ambiguous. This CDR3 region has 14 residues. Germline CDR1 is SNHLY and CDR2 is FYNNEI. V lost 11 bases and J 0 bases, leaving 14 bases between the germline ends. CDR3 residues: CASTGSSSNQPQHF. The CDR3 DNA sequence: TGTGCCTCTACCGGGAGTTCTAGCAATCAGCCCCAGCATTTT.

The chain links TRBV5-6 to TRBJ2-5, with 12 bases that match TRBD2. There are 16 residues in the CDR3. J was trimmed by 5 bases and V by 0 bases; bases with no gene match: 5. Per germline, CDR1 SGHDT and CDR2 YYEEEE. The CDR3 sequence: CASSLVLAGGPETQYF. CDR3 DNA: TGTGCCAGCAGCTTGGTTCTAGCGGGGGGGCCGGAGACCCAGTACTTC.

The chain couples TRBV7-9 to TRBJ1-6; 8 nucleotides align to TRBD1. The germline V gene encodes CDR1 SEHNR and CDR2 FQNEAQ (reference sequence). After removal of 10 bases from V and 7 bases from J, the junction contained 12 bases not matched to a gene. CDR3 length: 15 amino acids. CDR3 bases: TGTGCCATCGTAATCCAGGGGGCTGGAAATTCACCCCTCCACTTT. This codes for CAIVIQGAGNSPLHF.

The chain combines TRBV7-8 with TRBJ1-1; D remains unclear. V dropped 1 base and J dropped 8 bases, with 14 bases sitting between them. Per the germline V gene, CDR1 is SGHVS and CDR2 is FQNEAQ. This CDR3 is 14 amino acids long. Here the CDR3 reads CASSLGGVFWEAFF. CDR3 sequence (DNA): TGTGCCAGCAGCTTAGGTGGAGTTTTTTGGGAAGCTTTCTTT.

The gene calls are TRBV11-3 and TRBJ2-7; perhaps TRBD1 as D (6 bases). V was shortened by 3 bases and J by 6 bases, with 12 bases between the two germline ends. Germline assignment: CDR1 SGHNT and CDR2 YENEEA. The CDR3 runs to 13 residues. DNA for the CDR3: TGTGCCAGCAGCTTTAGCAGGGGTGGCGAGCAGTACGTC. Amino acids: CASSFSRGGEQYV.

V is TRBV30 and J is TRBJ1-1; 7 nucleotides agree with TRBD1. After removal of 2 bases from V and 9 bases from J, the junction contained 6 bases not matched to a gene. The CDR3 runs 12 residues. Germline V gene data show CDR1 as GTSNPN and CDR2 as SVGIG (reference sequence). The CDR3 DNA reads TGTGCCTGGAGTTCCCGGGACAGCCAAGCTTTCTTT. Protein: CAWSSRDSQAFF.

The genes are TRBV6-2 or TRBV6-3 and TRBJ2-1, with 8 bases matching TRBD2. With V trimmed by 0 bases and J by 8 bases, 9 bases remained unmatched. This CDR3 spans 16 amino acids. Germline V gene sequence: CDR1 MNHEY, CDR2 SVGEGT. The CDR3 DNA is TGTGCCAGCAGTTACTCCCTCGGGAGGGCCGTGCATGAGCAGTTCTTC. Its protein is CASSYSLGRAVHEQFF.

The chain couples TRBV19 to TRBJ2-2; 11 nucleotides align to TRBD2. The germline CDR1 and CDR2 sequences are LNHDA and SQIVND (reference sequence). CDR3 length: 15 amino acids. V was pared by 4 bases and J by 5 bases, with 3 bases of the junction left unmatched. CDR3 region: CASSSLAGGTGELFF. In DNA, the CDR3 is TGTGCCAGTAGTAGCCTAGCGGGGGGAACCGGGGAGCTGTTTTTT. Based on the CDR3 plus reference TRBV19 and TRBJ2-2, the full variable domain is DGGITQSPKYLFRKEGQNVTLSCEQNLNHDAMYWYRQDPGQGLRLIYYSQIVNDFQKGDIAEGYSVSREKKESFPLTVTSAQKNPTAFYLCASSSLAGGTGELFFGEGSRLTVL.

The chain recombines TRBV9 with TRBJ1-2, with 7 bases aligning to TRBD1. Germline values: CDR1 SGDLS, CDR2 YYNGEE. Trimming at V came to 4 bases and at J to 4 bases, leaving 7 bases not matched to a gene. CDR3 length equals 14 residues. DNA of the CDR3: TGTGCCAGCAGCCGACAGGGAGAGGCCTATGGCTACACCTTC. This translates into CASSRQGEAYGYTF. Looking up the rest from reference TRBV9 and TRBJ1-2 gives the full variable domain: DSGVTQTPKHLITATGQRVTLRCSPRSGDLSVYWYQQSLDQGLQFLIQYYNGEERAKGNILERFSAQQFPDLHSELNLSSLELGDSALYFCASSRQGEAYGYTFGSGTRLTVV.

This clone was detected only once. V and J are TRBV5-1 and TRBJ1-2; perhaps TRBD1 as D (6 bases). The V and J ends lost 0 bases and 1 base respectively, with 13 bases between them. CDR1 and CDR2 from the germline V gene are SGHRS and YFSETQ. This CDR3 region has 16 residues. CDR3 nucleotides: TGCGCCAGCAGCTTGGCGCAGGGGCCCTATAACTATGGCTACACCTTC. Its translation is CASSLAQGPYNYGYTF. Full variable domain (remainder filled in from reference TRBV5-1 and TRBJ1-2): KAGVTQTPRYLIKTRGQQVTLSCSPISGHRSVSWYQQTPGQGLQFLFEYFSETQRNKGNFPGRFSGRQFSNSRSEMNVSTLELGDSALYLCASSLAQGPYNYGYTFGSGTRLTVV.

The rearrangement joins TRBV5-5 to TRBJ1-4, with no clear D. Germline CDR1 reads SGHKS; CDR2 reads YYEKEE (reference sequence). Deletions cut 3 bases from V and 0 bases from J, with 15 bases between. The CDR3 consists of 17 residues. CDR3: CASSSPLRETTNEKLFF. The CDR3, as DNA: TGTGCCAGCAGCTCCCCCCTACGGGAAACAACTAATGAAAAACTGTTTTTT.

CDR3 sequence (DNA): TGCAGCGTTTGGGGGGAGGTAGTGCGTGGCTACACCTTC. Translated, it gives CSVWGEVVRGYTF. The V and J genes are TRBV29-1 and TRBJ1-2; weak D call: TRBD1 (5 bases). CDR3 length: 13 residues. V lost 5 bases, J lost 7 bases, and 17 bases lay in between. CDR1 SQVTM and CDR2 ANQGSEA come from the germline V gene.

This clone was detected ten times or more. The gene calls are TRBV5-4 and TRBJ1-2; no clear D. The CDR3 contains 13 residues. Trimming pared 3 bases from V and 0 bases from J, leaving 6 bases between. CDR1 SGHNT and CDR2 YYREEE come from the germline V gene (reference sequence). Here the CDR3 DNA reads TGTGCCAGCAGCTCACCAGCTAACTATGGCTACACCTTC. Its protein is CASSSPANYGYTF.

This chain joins TRBV25-1 and TRBJ1-4, with 10 bases lining up with TRBD1. This CDR3 has 15 amino acids. V lost 4 bases to trimming and J lost 7 bases; unmatched junction nucleotides: 6. The germline CDR1 and CDR2 sequences are MGHDK and SYGVNS. Written as DNA, the CDR3 is TGTGCCAGCAGTGGGCCCGGGACAGGGGCTGAAAAACTGTTTTTT. It specifies CASSGPGTGAEKLFF.

This chain links TRBV4-1 with TRBJ1-6; 7 nucleotides agree with TRBD1. The germline CDR1 and CDR2 sequences are MGHRA and YSYEKL. This CDR3 is built from 18 residues. The ends lost 1 base at V and 5 bases at J; junction bases unmatched: 11. CDR3: CASSQAPRRDSNNSPLHF. CDR3 DNA sequence: TGCGCCAGCAGCCAAGCCCCACGCCGGGACAGTAATAATTCACCCCTCCACTTT.

This chain uses TRBV5-4 with TRBJ2-6, with 10 bases matching TRBD1. Germline loops: CDR1 SGHNT, CDR2 YYREEE (reference sequence). The CDR3 covers 18 residues. V was pared by 0 bases and J by 4 bases, with 7 bases of the junction left unmatched. CDR3 sequence reads: CASSLVGRQGAGANVLTF. The CDR3 DNA sequence: TGTGCCAGCAGCTTGGTTGGGAGACAGGGGGCGGGGGCCAACGTCCTGACTTTC.